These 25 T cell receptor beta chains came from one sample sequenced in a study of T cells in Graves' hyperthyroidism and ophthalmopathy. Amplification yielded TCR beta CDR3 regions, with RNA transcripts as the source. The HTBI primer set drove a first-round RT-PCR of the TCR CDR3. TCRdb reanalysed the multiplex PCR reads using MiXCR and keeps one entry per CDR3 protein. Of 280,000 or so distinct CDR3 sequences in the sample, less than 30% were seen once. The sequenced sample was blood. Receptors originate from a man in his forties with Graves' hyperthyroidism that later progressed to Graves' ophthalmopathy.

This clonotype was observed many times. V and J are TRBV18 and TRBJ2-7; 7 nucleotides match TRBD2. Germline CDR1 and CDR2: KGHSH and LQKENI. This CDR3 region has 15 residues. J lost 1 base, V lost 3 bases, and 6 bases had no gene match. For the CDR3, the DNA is TGTGCCAGCTCACCTCCACTAGCGTTGTCCTACGAGCAGTACTTC. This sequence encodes CASSPPLALSYEQYF. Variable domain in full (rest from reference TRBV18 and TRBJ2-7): NAGVMQNPRHLVRRRGQEARLRCSPMKGHSHVYWYRQLPEEGLKFMVYLQKENIIDESGMPKERFSAEFPKEGPSILRIQQVVRGDSAAYFCASSPPLALSYEQYFGPGTRLTVT.

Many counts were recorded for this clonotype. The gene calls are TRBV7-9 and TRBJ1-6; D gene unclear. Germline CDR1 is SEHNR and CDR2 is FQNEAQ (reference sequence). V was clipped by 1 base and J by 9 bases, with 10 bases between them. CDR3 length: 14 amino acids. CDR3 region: CASSLEPYGSPLHF. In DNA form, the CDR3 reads TGTGCCAGCAGCTTAGAGCCGTATGGTTCACCCCTCCACTTT.

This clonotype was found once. In DNA, the CDR3 is TGTGCCAGCAGTGACTGGACAGACTCTGGAAACACCATATATTTT. Its translation: CASSDWTDSGNTIYF. V and J are TRBV9 and TRBJ1-3; D is perhaps TRBD1 (6 bases). V was clipped by 5 bases and J by 0 bases, with 12 bases between them. This CDR3 region has 15 residues. Per germline, CDR1 SGDLS and CDR2 YYNGEE. Using reference TRBV9 and TRBJ1-3 for the parts outside the CDR3, the full variable domain is DSGVTQTPKHLITATGQRVTLRCSPRSGDLSVYWYQQSLDQGLQFLIQYYNGEERAKGNILERFSAQQFPDLHSELNLSSLELGDSALYFCASSDWTDSGNTIYFGEGSWLTVV.

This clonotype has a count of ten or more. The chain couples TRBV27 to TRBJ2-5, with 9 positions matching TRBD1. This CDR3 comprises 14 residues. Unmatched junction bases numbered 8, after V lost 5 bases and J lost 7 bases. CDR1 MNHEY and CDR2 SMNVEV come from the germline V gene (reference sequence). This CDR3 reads CASSPQQGAVTQYF. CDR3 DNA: TGTGCCAGCAGTCCCCAACAGGGGGCAGTGACCCAGTACTTC.

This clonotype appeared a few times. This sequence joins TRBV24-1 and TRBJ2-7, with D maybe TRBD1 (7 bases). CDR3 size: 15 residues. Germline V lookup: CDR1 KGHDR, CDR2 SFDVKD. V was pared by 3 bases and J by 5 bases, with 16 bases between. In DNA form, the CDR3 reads TGTGCCACCAGTGATCAGGCAGGGGGACTCCACGAGCAGTACTTC. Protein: CATSDQAGGLHEQYF.

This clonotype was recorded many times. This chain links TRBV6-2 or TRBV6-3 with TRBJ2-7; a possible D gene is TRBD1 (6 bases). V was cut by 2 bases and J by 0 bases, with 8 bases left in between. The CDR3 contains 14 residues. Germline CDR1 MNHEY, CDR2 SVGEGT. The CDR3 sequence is CASSYARGSYEQYF. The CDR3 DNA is TGTGCCAGCAGTTACGCCAGGGGCTCCTACGAGCAGTACTTC.

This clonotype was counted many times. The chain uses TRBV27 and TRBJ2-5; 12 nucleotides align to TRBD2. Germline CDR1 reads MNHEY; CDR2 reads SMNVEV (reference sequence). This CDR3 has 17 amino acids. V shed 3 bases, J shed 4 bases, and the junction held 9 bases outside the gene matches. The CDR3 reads CASSFRLAGVGGETQYF. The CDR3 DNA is TGTGCCAGCAGTTTTCGACTAGCGGGAGTGGGAGGAGAGACCCAGTACTTC.

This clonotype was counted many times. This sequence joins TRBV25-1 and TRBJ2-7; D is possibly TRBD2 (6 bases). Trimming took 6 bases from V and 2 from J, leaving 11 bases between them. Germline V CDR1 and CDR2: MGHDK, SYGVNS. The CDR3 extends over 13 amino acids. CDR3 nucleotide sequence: TGTGCCAGCAGCCCGGAGGGCCCCTACGAGCAGTACTTC. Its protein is CASSPEGPYEQYF.

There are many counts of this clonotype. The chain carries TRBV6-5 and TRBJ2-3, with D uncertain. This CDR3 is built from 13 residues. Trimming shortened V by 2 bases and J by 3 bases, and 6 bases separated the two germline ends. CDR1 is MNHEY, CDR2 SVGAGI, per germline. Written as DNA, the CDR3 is TGTGCCAGCAGTTACACCCAGACAGATACGCAGTATTTT. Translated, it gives CASSYTQTDTQYF.

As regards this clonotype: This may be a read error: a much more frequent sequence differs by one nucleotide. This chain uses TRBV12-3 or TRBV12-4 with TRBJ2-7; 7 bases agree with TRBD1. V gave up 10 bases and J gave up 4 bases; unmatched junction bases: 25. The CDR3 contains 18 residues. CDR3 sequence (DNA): TGTGCCACCTTCCCTGGAGCCGGGCTGAGGGGGCCCCTTTACGAGCAGTACTTC. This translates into CATFPGAGLRGPLYEQYF.

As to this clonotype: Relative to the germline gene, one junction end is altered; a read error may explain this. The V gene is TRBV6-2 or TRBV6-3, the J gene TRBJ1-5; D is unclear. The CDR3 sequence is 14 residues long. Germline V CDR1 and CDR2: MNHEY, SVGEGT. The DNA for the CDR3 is TGTGCCAGCAGTTCGGCAGGAGCCCATCAGCCCCAACATTTT. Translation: CASSSAGAHQPQHF.

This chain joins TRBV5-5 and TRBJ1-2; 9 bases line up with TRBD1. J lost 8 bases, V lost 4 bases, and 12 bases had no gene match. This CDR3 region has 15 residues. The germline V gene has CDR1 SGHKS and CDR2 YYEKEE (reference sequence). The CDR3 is CASSSTGTGIGGYTF. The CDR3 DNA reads TGTGCCAGCAGCAGCACCGGGACAGGGATCGGCGGCTACACCTTC.

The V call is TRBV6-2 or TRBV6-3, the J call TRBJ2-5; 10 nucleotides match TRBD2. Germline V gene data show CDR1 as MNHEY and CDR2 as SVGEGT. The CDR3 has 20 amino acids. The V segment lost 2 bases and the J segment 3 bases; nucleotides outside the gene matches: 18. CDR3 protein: CASSYGVWASGSLSKETQYF. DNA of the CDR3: TGTGCCAGCAGTTACGGGGTGTGGGCTAGCGGGAGTTTGAGTAAAGAGACCCAGTACTTC.

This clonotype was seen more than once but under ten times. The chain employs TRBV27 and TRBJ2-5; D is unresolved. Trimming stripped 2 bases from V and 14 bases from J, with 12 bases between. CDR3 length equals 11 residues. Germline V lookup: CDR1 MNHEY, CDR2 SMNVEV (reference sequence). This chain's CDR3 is CASSLRGKVYF. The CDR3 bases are TGTGCCAGCAGTTTAAGAGGAAAGGTATACTTC.

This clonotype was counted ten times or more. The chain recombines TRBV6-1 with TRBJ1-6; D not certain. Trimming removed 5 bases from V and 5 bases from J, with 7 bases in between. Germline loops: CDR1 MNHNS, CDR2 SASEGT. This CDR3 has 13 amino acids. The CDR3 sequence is CASSRGNNSPLHF. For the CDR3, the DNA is TGTGCCAGCAGTCGTGGGAATAATTCACCCCTCCACTTT.

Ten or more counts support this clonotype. The CDR3 loop reads CASSSMGPRGETQYF. The DNA for the CDR3 is TGCGCCAGCAGCTCAATGGGACCCCGCGGGGAGACCCAGTACTTC. The chain links TRBV5-1 to TRBJ2-5; possibly TRBD1 or TRBD2 for D (5 bases each). CDR1 and CDR2 (germline): SGHRS, YFSETQ. The V end was cut by 3 bases, the J end by 5 bases, with 17 bases between. This CDR3 has 15 residues.

This chain's CDR3 is CAISENFPGKETQYF. In nucleotides, the CDR3 is TGTGCCATCAGTGAAAACTTTCCCGGAAAAGAGACCCAGTACTTC. V is TRBV10-3 and J is TRBJ2-5; no clear D. The V gene lost 3 bases and the J gene lost 3 bases, with 14 bases spanning the gap. In germline, CDR1 is ENHRY, CDR2 SYGVKD. The length of the CDR3 is 15 residues.

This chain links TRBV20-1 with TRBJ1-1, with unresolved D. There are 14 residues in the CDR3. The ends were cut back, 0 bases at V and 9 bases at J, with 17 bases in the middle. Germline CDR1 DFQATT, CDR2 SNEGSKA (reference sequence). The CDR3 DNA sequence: TGCAGTGCTAGAGATCCCCTGGGAAGGGCCCAAGCTTTCTTT. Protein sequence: CSARDPLGRAQAFF.

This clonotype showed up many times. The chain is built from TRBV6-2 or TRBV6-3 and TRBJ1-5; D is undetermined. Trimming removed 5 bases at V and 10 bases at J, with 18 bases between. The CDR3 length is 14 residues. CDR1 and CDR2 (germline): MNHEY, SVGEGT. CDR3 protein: CASSRGPSYGPQHF. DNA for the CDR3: TGTGCCAGCAGTCGTGGACCGAGCTACGGTCCCCAGCATTTT.

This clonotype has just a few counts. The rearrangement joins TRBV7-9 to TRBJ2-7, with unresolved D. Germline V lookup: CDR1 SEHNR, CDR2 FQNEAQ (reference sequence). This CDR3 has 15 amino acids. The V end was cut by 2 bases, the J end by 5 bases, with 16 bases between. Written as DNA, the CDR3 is TGTGCCAGCAGCTTATTAAAATCTTCAATAGACGAGCAGTACTTC. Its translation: CASSLLKSSIDEQYF.

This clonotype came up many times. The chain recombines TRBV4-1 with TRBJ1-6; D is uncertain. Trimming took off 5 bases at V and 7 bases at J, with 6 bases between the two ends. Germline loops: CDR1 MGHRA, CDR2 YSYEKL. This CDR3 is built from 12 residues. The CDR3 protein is CASSWENSPLHF. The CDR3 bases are TGCGCCAGCAGCTGGGAAAATTCACCCCTCCACTTT.

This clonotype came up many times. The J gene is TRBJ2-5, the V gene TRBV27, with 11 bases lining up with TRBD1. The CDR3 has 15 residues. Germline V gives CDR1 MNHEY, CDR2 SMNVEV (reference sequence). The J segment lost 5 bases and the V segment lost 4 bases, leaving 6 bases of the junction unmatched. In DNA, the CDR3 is TGTGCCAGCAGTTGGACAGGGGGCTCCGTGGAGACCCAGTACTTC. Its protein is CASSWTGGSVETQYF.

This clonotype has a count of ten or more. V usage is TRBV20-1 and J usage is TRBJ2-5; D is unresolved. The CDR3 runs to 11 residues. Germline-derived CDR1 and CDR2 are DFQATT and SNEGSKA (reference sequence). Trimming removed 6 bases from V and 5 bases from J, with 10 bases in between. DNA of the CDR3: TGCAGTGCCTATCGCAGCGAGACCCAGTACTTC. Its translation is CSAYRSETQYF.

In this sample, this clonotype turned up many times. The CDR3 DNA reads TGTGCCACCAGTGATACAGGGGGCACGGGTGAGACCCAGTACTTC. Encoded protein: CATSDTGGTGETQYF. This chain connects TRBV24-1 to TRBJ2-5, with 9 bases aligning to TRBD1. In germline, CDR1 is KGHDR, CDR2 SFDVKD. The CDR3 has 15 amino acids. Germline trimming cut 3 bases from V and 5 bases from J; bases unmatched to any gene: 6.

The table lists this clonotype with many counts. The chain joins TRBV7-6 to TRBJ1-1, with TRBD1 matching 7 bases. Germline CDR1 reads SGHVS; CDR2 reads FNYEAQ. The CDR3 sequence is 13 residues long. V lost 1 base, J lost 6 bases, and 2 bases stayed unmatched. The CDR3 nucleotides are TGTGCCAGCAGCTTAGGAGGGGGCTCTGAAGCTTTCTTT. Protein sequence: CASSLGGGSEAFF.